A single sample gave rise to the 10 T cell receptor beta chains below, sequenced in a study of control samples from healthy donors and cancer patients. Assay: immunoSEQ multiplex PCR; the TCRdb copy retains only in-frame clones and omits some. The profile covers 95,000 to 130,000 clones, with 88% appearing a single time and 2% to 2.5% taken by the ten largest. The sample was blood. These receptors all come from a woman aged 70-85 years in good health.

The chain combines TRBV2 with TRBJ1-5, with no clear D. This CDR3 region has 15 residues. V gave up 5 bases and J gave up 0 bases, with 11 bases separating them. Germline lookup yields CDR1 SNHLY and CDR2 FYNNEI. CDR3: CASSQGFVSNQPQHF. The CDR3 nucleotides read TGTGCCAGCAGTCAAGGGTTTGTTAGCAATCAGCCCCAGCATTTT. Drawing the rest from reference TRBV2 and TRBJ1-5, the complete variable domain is EPEVTQTPSHQVTQMGQEVILRCVPISNHLYFYWYRQILGQKVEFLVSFYNNEISEKSEIFDDQFSVERPDGSNFTLKIRSTKLEDSAMYFCASSQGFVSNQPQHFGDGTRLSIL.

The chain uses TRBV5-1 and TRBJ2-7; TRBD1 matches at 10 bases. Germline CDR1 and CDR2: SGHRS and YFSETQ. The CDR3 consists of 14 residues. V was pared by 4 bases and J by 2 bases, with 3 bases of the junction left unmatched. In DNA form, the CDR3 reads TGCGCCAGCAGCCCCGGACAGGGGGCCTACGAGCAGTACTTC. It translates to CASSPGQGAYEQYF. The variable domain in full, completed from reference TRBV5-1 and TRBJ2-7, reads KAGVTQTPRYLIKTRGQQVTLSCSPISGHRSVSWYQQTPGQGLQFLFEYFSETQRNKGNFPGRFSGRQFSNSRSEMNVSTLELGDSALYLCASSPGQGAYEQYFGPGTRLTVT.

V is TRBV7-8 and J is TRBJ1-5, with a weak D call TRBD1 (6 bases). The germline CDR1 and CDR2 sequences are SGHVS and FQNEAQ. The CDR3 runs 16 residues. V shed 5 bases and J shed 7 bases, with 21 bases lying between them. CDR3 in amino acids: CASSLGRGRGEQPQHF. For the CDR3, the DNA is TGTGCCAGCAGCCTAGGTCGGGGCAGGGGAGAACAGCCCCAGCATTTT.

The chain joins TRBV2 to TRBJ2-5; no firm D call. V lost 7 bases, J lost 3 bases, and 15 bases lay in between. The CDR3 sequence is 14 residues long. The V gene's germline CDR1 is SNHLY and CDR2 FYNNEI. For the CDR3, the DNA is TGTGCCAGCACCGAGAAGGGCAGAGAAGAGACCCAGTACTTC. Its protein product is CASTEKGREETQYF.

DNA of the CDR3: TGTGCCAGCAGCTTAGATGCTGGACTAGGTCGAGATACGCAGTATTTT. Translation gives CASSLDAGLGRDTQYF. This chain joins TRBV11-2 and TRBJ2-3; 7 nucleotides align to TRBD2. Trimming took 0 bases from V and 5 from J; bases not matched to a gene: 8. The V gene's germline CDR1 is SGHAT and CDR2 FQNNGV. The CDR3 spans 16 residues. The full variable domain, in which reference TRBV11-2 and TRBJ2-3 provide the parts outside the CDR3, is EAGVAQSPRYKIIEKRQSVAFWCNPISGHATLYWYQQILGQGPKLLIQFQNNGVVDDSQLPKDRFSAERLKGVDSTLKIQPAKLEDSAVYLCASSLDAGLGRDTQYFGPGTRLTVL.

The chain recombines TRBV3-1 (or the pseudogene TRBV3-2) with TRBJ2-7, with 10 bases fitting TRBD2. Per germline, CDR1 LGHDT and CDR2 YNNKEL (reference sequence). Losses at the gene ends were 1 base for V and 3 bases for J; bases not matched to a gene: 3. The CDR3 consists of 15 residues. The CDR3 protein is CASSQGSSGGYEQYF. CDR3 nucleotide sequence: TGTGCCAGCAGCCAAGGCTCTAGCGGGGGCTACGAGCAGTACTTC.

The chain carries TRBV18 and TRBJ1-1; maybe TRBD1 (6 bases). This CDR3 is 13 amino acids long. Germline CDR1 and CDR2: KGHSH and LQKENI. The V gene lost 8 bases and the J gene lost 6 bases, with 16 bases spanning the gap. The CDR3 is CASGGAEGSEAFF. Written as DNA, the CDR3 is TGTGCCAGCGGGGGGGCGGAGGGCTCTGAAGCTTTCTTT.

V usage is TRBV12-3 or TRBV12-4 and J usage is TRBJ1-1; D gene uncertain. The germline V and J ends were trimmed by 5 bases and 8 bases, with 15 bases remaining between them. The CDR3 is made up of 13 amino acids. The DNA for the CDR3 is TGTGCCAGCAGTCTCTCCGTGGGTCCCGAAGCTTTCTTT. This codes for CASSLSVGPEAFF.

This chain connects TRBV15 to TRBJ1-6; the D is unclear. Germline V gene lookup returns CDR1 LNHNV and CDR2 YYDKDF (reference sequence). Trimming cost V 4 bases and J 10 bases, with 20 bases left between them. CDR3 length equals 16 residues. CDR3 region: CATSKVRTDPSSPLHF. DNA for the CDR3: TGTGCCACCAGCAAGGTCAGGACGGATCCGTCCTCACCCCTCCACTTT.

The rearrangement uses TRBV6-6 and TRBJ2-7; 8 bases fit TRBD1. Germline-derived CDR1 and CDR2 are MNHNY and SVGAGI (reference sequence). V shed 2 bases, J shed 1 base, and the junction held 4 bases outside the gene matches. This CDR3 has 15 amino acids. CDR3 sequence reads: CASSYGDRSSYEQYF. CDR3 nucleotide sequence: TGTGCCAGCAGTTACGGGGACAGGAGTTCCTACGAGCAGTACTTC.